This entry is about one T cell receptor (beta chain). The sample belongs to a study of blood T cell repertoires in COVID-19. Germline CDR1 and CDR2: LNHDA and SQIVND (reference sequence). This CDR3 is 15 amino acids long. The ends were cut back, 3 bases at V and 7 bases at J, with 16 bases in the middle. Enrolment of Seattle patients took place during active infection, and they were followed longitudinally. Methods used by the authors: Reference gene primer amplification yielded estimated nucleated cell counts. Method: immunoSEQ multiplex PCR; TCRdb's copy keeps in-frame clones and lacks some. That table gives V, J and clone size, and the DNA gave D and trimming. The table includes about 210,000 clones, 70% to 85% detected once.

Material for sequencing was peripheral blood. The V call is TRBV19, the J call TRBJ2-4; D possibly corresponds to TRBD2 (5 bases). The sequence came from a woman older than 75 with COVID-19, enrolled during active disease. CDR3 loop: CASSIDRAPGNIQYF. In DNA form, the CDR3 reads TGTGCCAGTAGTATCGATAGGGCCCCGGGGAACATTCAGTACTTC.